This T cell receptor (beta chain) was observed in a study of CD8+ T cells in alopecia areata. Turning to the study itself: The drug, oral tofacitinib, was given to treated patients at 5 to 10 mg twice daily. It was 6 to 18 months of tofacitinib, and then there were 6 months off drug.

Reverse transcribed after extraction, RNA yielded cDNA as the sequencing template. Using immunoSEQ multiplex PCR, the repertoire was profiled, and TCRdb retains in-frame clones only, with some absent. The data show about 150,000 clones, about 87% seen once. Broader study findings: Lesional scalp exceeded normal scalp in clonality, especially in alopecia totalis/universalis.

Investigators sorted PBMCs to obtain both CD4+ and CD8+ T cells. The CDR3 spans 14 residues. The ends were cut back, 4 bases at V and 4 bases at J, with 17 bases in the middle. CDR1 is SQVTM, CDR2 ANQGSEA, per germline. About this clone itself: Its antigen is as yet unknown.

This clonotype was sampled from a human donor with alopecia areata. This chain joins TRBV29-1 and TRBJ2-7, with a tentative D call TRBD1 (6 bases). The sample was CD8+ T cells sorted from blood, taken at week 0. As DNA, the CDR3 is TGCAGCGTTGGGGCCCCAGACAGGTATTACGAGCAGTACTTC. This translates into CSVGAPDRYYEQYF.